Below, 12 T cell receptor beta chains from the same sample are listed, as sequenced in a study of blood T cells in healthy people across ages. Sample-barcoded 5' priming and a J-beta primer mix drove a second PCR of roughly 7 to 11 cycles. TCRdb re-derived calls from the 5' RACE reads in MiXCR, one entry per CDR3 protein. The table lists 650,000 to 1,000,000 distinct CDR3 sequences, 35% to 60% of them singletons. Material: blood. The receptor set was obtained from an elderly man in good health.

In regard to this clonotype: At one boundary the junction diverges from the germline segment, which might be a read error. This chain connects TRBV29-1 to TRBJ2-5; 12 bases are a match to TRBD1. The CDR3 contains 15 residues. Germline-derived CDR1 and CDR2 are SQVTM and ANQGSEA. The CDR3 sequence: CSVEKRDRGPEIQYF. CDR3 sequence (DNA): TGCAGCGTTGAAAAGCGGGACAGGGGGCCGGAGATCCAGTACTTC. Variable domain in full (rest from reference TRBV29-1 and TRBJ2-5): SAVISQKPSRDICQRGTSLTIQCQVDSQVTMMFWYRQQPGQSLTLIATANQGSEATYESGFVIDKFPISRPNLTFSTLTVSNMSPEDSSIYLCSVEKRDRGPEIQYFGPGTRLLVL.

With respect to this clonotype: An end of the junction does not agree with germline; a read error may underlie this. The chain combines TRBV20-1 with TRBJ2-1; the D gene is possibly TRBD2 (5 bases). Germline loops: CDR1 DFQATT, CDR2 SNEGSKA (reference sequence). The CDR3 is made up of 16 amino acids. The CDR3 DNA is TGCAGTGCTAGAGATCCCCGACTATCCTCCAACAATGAGCAGTTCTTC. Translated, it gives CSARDPRLSSNNEQFF.

This clonotype was counted between two and nine times. This chain links TRBV7-2 with TRBJ2-1; 9 positions agree with TRBD2. The germline V gene has CDR1 SGHTA and CDR2 FQGNSA. V lost 3 bases to trimming and J lost 9 bases; unmatched junction nucleotides: 9. This CDR3 is built from 15 residues. The CDR3 DNA follows: TGTGCCAGCAGCTTTTCTCGCGGGAGGGATGGTGAGCAGTTCTTC. Translating it yields CASSFSRGRDGEQFF.

The chain combines TRBV20-1 with TRBJ2-7; unclear D gene. The V gene lost 1 base and the J gene lost 0 bases, with 10 bases spanning the gap. This CDR3 has 14 residues. CDR1 is DFQATT, CDR2 SNEGSKA, per germline (reference sequence). The CDR3 is CSARGGSSSYEQYF. CDR3 bases: TGCAGTGCTAGAGGGGGATCGAGCTCCTACGAGCAGTACTTC.

This clonotype was seen at least ten times. This rearrangement joins TRBV4-3 to TRBJ2-1; 10 nucleotides match TRBD1. Germline CDR1 and CDR2: LGHNA and YSLEER. CDR3 length equals 20 residues. Losses at the gene ends were 1 base for V and 7 bases for J; bases not matched to a gene: 19. The CDR3 reads CASSQGDDRGRLAVVNEQFF. The CDR3 coding sequence is TGCGCCAGCAGCCAAGGTGATGACAGGGGGCGTCTAGCGGTCGTGAATGAGCAGTTCTTC.

In this sample, this clonotype turned up once. A read error is possible here, since a much larger clone lies one base away. This chain uses TRBV7-3 with TRBJ2-1, with D uncertain. There are 15 residues in the CDR3. Germline V gene sequence: CDR1 SGHTA, CDR2 FQGTGA. Trimming left V 3 bases short and J 7 bases short, with 16 bases between. Here the CDR3 DNA reads TGTGCCAGCAGCTTTGATGGCAGGAGTTTGAATGAGCAGTTCTTC. This translates into CASSFDGRSLNEQFF. Drawing the rest from reference TRBV7-3 and TRBJ2-1, the complete variable domain is GAGVSQTPSNKVTEKGKYVELRCDPISGHTALYWYRQSLGQGPEFLIYFQGTGAADDSGLPNDRFFAVRPEGSVSTLKIQRTERGDSAVYLCASSFDGRSLNEQFFGPGTRLTVL.

The table lists this clonotype with many counts. CDR3 bases: TGTGCCAGCAGCTCCAGACAGGGCCTCGAGCAGTACTTC. Its protein is CASSSRQGLEQYF. The rearrangement uses TRBV7-2 and TRBJ2-7, with 7 bases that match TRBD1. Germline CDR1 is SGHTA and CDR2 is FQGNSA. The ends lost 4 bases at V and 6 bases at J; junction bases unmatched: 6. This CDR3 is 13 amino acids long. Full variable domain (remainder filled in from reference TRBV7-2 and TRBJ2-7): GAGVSQSPSNKVTEKGKDVELRCDPISGHTALYWYRQSLGQGLEFLIYFQGNSAPDKSGLPSDRFSAERTGGSVSTLTIQRTQQEDSAVYLCASSSRQGLEQYFGPGTRLTVT.

This clonotype turned up a few times. V usage is TRBV5-1 and J usage is TRBJ2-1; 8 bases agree with TRBD2. CDR3 length: 16 residues. Germline trimming cut 0 bases from V and 8 bases from J; bases unmatched to any gene: 10. CDR1 is SGHRS and CDR2 is YFSETQ in the germline V gene. This CDR3 is CASSLDGRAGRDEQFF. CDR3 DNA: TGCGCCAGCAGCTTGGACGGGAGGGCCGGTCGGGATGAGCAGTTCTTC.

As for this clonotype: Compared with germline, one end of the junction differs, possibly owing to a read error. The CDR3 DNA sequence: TGCGCCAGCAGCTTGGGGGCAGGTTACTACGAGCGGTACTTC. It translates to CASSLGAGYYERYF. The rearrangement links TRBV5-1 to TRBJ2-7; no clear D gene. Germline CDR1 reads SGHRS; CDR2 reads YFSETQ. This CDR3 region has 14 residues.

The chain uses TRBV6-2 or TRBV6-3 and TRBJ2-1; 8 bases fit TRBD2. From germline, CDR1 is MNHEY and CDR2 SVGEGT. J gave up 6 bases and V 2 bases, and 12 bases lay outside the gene matches. This CDR3 is 17 amino acids long. CDR3 in DNA: TGTGCCAGCAGTTACAAATTTGGTCGAGCGGGAGCCAATGAGCAGTTCTTC. This gives the protein CASSYKFGRAGANEQFF.

Of note for this clonotype: One base away lies a much larger clone, so this may be a sequencing read error. The V and J genes are TRBV6-6 and TRBJ1-6, with 7 bases that match TRBD1. The CDR3 is 14 amino acids. CDR1 is MNHNY, CDR2 SVGAGI, per germline (reference sequence). V shed 6 bases, J shed 5 bases, and the junction held 4 bases outside the gene matches. CDR3 sequence reads: CASRVQGNNSPLHF. CDR3 bases: TGTGCCAGCAGAGTACAGGGGAATAATTCACCCCTCCACTTT.

This clonotype appeared a few times. The chain uses TRBV10-3 and TRBJ1-1; D may be TRBD1 (6 bases). The CDR3 length is 13 residues. With 6 bases removed from V and 4 bases from J, the gap between germline ends came to 12 bases. Germline V gene lookup returns CDR1 ENHRY and CDR2 SYGVKD. In nucleotides, the CDR3 is TGTGCCATCAGCCAGCAAGGGGGCACTGAAGCTTTCTTT. Translating it yields CAISQQGGTEAFF.